The 15 T cell receptor beta chains below were found in one sample sequenced in a study of tumor-infiltrating lymphocytes in localized non-small cell lung cancer. Some clones are missing from TCRdb's copy, which holds only in-frame ones; the method was immunoSEQ multiplex PCR. The sample holds 9,900 or so clones, 65% to 80% seen once. Sequences were obtained from uninvolved lung tissue not adjacent to the tumor. The receptor set was obtained from a human donor with non-small cell lung cancer.

This chain links TRBV14 with TRBJ1-1; D might be TRBD1 (6 bases). Per germline, CDR1 SGHDN and CDR2 FVKESK. This CDR3 region has 12 residues. V gave up 4 bases and J gave up 9 bases, with 12 bases separating them. The CDR3: CASSRTATQAFF. CDR3 in DNA: TGTGCCAGCAGCCGGACAGCGACACAAGCTTTCTTT.

The chain is built from TRBV2 and TRBJ2-2; 12 positions agree with TRBD1. Germline V gene lookup returns CDR1 SNHLY and CDR2 FYNNEI. The CDR3 extends over 15 amino acids. V shed 6 bases, J shed 5 bases, and the junction held 4 bases outside the gene matches. This chain's CDR3 is CASSGDRGHTGELFF. The CDR3, as DNA: TGTGCCAGCAGCGGGGACAGGGGGCATACCGGGGAGCTGTTTTTT.

The CDR3 sequence: CATQELTYGYTF. CDR3 sequence (DNA): TGTGCCACCCAAGAGCTGACATATGGCTACACCTTC. This chain links TRBV28 with TRBJ1-2; D ambiguous. CDR3 length: 12 amino acids. Germline V gene lookup returns CDR1 MDHEN and CDR2 SYDVKM. The germline V and J ends were trimmed by 10 bases and 5 bases, with 14 bases remaining between them.

Remarks on this clone: One end of the junction is discordant with germline, which a read error may explain. The rearrangement links TRBV2 to TRBJ2-7; D is unresolved. The CDR3 totals 13 residues. Germline CDR1 and CDR2: SNHLY and FYNNEI. The CDR3 region is CASRDGYSYEQYF. For the CDR3, the DNA is TGTGCCAGCCGTGATGGGTACTCCTACGAGCAGTACTTC.

A few counts support this clone. The chain joins TRBV5-1 to TRBJ1-4, with 8 bases that match TRBD1. The CDR3 has 14 residues. Germline assignment: CDR1 SGHRS and CDR2 YFSETQ. V trimming: 4 bases; J trimming: 10 bases; junction bases outside the gene matches: 9. CDR3 bases: TGCGCCAGCAGCGTGGACCGCACAGGGGGAAAACTGTTTTTT. Its translation: CASSVDRTGGKLFF. The full variable domain, its missing parts supplied by reference TRBV5-1 and TRBJ1-4, is KAGVTQTPRYLIKTRGQQVTLSCSPISGHRSVSWYQQTPGQGLQFLFEYFSETQRNKGNFPGRFSGRQFSNSRSEMNVSTLELGDSALYLCASSVDRTGGKLFFGSGTQLSVL.

The chain joins TRBV9 to TRBJ1-1; D call uncertain. Trimming left V 1 base short and J 3 bases short, with 7 bases between. Germline V gives CDR1 SGDLS, CDR2 YYNGEE. The CDR3 runs to 13 residues. The CDR3 DNA follows: TGTGCCAGCAGCGTATCCGGGTACACTGAAGCTTTCTTT. As protein: CASSVSGYTEAFF.

V gene TRBV6-6 combines with J gene TRBJ1-6, with a tentative D call TRBD1 (6 bases). The CDR3 runs to 14 residues. The germline gives CDR1 MNHNY, CDR2 SVGAGI (reference sequence). V lost 10 bases and J 3 bases, leaving 13 bases between the germline ends. The CDR3 protein is CATWDNRYNSPLHF. The CDR3 DNA is TGTGCCACCTGGGACAACCGCTATAATTCACCCCTCCACTTT.

This clone was recorded a few times. This chain connects TRBV7-6 to TRBJ2-7; D tentatively reads TRBD1 or TRBD2 (5 bases each). The CDR3 is 12 residues long. Per germline, CDR1 SGHVS and CDR2 FNYEAQ. V lost 2 bases, J lost 7 bases, and 9 bases lay in between. The DNA of the CDR3 is TGTGCCAGCAGCTTACAGGGCGGGGAGCAGTACTTC. Amino acid sequence: CASSLQGGEQYF. The variable domain in full, completed from reference TRBV7-6 and TRBJ2-7, reads GAGVSQSPRYKVTKRGQDVALRCDPISGHVSLYWYRQALGQGPEFLTYFNYEAQQDKSGLPNDRFSAERPEGSISTLTIQRTEQRDSAMYRCASSLQGGEQYFGPGTRLTVT.

CDR3 protein: CASTRGTGASNTEAFF. CDR3 DNA sequence: TGTGCCAGTACCCGAGGGACAGGGGCCTCGAACACTGAAGCTTTCTTT. The rearrangement links TRBV19 to TRBJ1-1, with 10 bases aligning to TRBD1. This CDR3 region has 16 residues. The V gene end was trimmed by 7 bases and the J gene end by 1 base; junction bases not matched to a gene: 9. Germline CDR1 LNHDA, CDR2 SQIVND (reference sequence). Using reference TRBV19 and TRBJ1-1 for the parts outside the CDR3, the full variable domain is DGGITQSPKYLFRKEGQNVTLSCEQNLNHDAMYWYRQDPGQGLRLIYYSQIVNDFQKGDIAEGYSVSREKKESFPLTVTSAQKNPTAFYLCASTRGTGASNTEAFFGQGTRLTVV.

The gene calls are TRBV25-1 and TRBJ1-2; D possibly corresponds to TRBD1 (5 bases). The CDR3 runs to 15 residues. Germline lookup yields CDR1 MGHDK and CDR2 SYGVNS. V dropped 1 base and J dropped 8 bases, with 17 bases sitting between them. CDR3 in amino acids: CASSESAGRVTGYTF. The CDR3 nucleotides read TGTGCCAGCAGTGAATCGGCGGGGCGGGTTACCGGCTACACCTTC.

The chain links TRBV5-6 to TRBJ2-2, with 11 positions matching TRBD2. The V segment lost 4 bases and the J segment 7 bases; nucleotides outside the gene matches: 6. The CDR3 runs 15 residues. Germline values: CDR1 SGHDT, CDR2 YYEEEE. In DNA form, the CDR3 reads TGTGCCAGCAGCCTTAGCGGGGGGGCCGGCGGGGAGCTGTTTTTT. This codes for CASSLSGGAGGELFF.

The CDR3 reads CASSPHGSEAFF. CDR3 bases: TGCGCCAGCAGCCCCCATGGGTCTGAAGCTTTCTTT. The gene calls are TRBV4-1 and TRBJ1-1; D gene uncertain. This CDR3 spans 12 amino acids. Germline CDR1 and CDR2: MGHRA and YSYEKL. V was shortened by 4 bases and J by 6 bases, with 9 bases between the two germline ends.

V gene TRBV2 combines with J gene TRBJ1-1, with TRBD1 identical over 7 bases. V lost 7 bases to trimming and J lost 3 bases; unmatched junction nucleotides: 5. From germline, CDR1 is SNHLY and CDR2 FYNNEI. This CDR3 comprises 13 residues. The CDR3 region is CASNVQGYTEAFF. In DNA, the CDR3 is TGTGCCAGCAATGTACAGGGGTACACTGAAGCTTTCTTT.

The CDR3 sequence: CAAKGVNTEAFF. The CDR3 DNA follows: TGTGCGGCAAAGGGAGTGAACACTGAAGCTTTCTTT. The rearrangement links TRBV28 to TRBJ1-1; D gene uncertain. This CDR3 is 12 amino acids long. CDR1 is MDHEN and CDR2 is SYDVKM in the germline V gene.

This clone has just a few counts. The rearrangement uses TRBV4-2 and TRBJ2-3, with D maybe TRBD1 (5 bases). Germline CDR1 and CDR2: LGHNA and YNFKEQ. Trimming stripped 2 bases from V and 6 bases from J, with 12 bases between. The CDR3 totals 14 residues. The CDR3 coding sequence is TGTGCCAGCAGCCAAAACGCAGGGTGGGATACGCAGTATTTT. Protein sequence: CASSQNAGWDTQYF.